A selection of T cell receptor beta chains follows, all from one sample in a study of regulatory T cells in long-lasting Graves disease. TCRdb recomputed calls from the multiplex PCR reads with MiXCR, one row per CDR3 protein. The data show 430,000 or so distinct CDR3 sequences, around 20% seen once. The sample consisted of peripheral blood mononuclear cells (PBMCs), taken when the disease was refractory, from a patient treated with antithyroid drugs. These receptors originate from a female donor with Graves disease. Both conserved end residues are part of each CDR3. The D gene is left open where the match is weak. Where a row states a size, it is once, few, many or the class of an expanded clone; other rows omit it.

TRBJ2-1 few NA TRBV12-3/TRBV12-4 TGTGCCAGCAGTTTAGACTGGTCCTACAATGAGCAGTTCTTC CASSLDWSYNEQFF
TRBJ2-5 few TRBD2 TRBV20-1 TGCAGTGCGAGATCAGCTAGCGGCAACCAAGAGACCCAGTACTTC CSARSASGNQETQYF
TRBJ2-7 few TRBD1 TRBV5-1 TGCGCCAGCACAACAGGGGTCGAGCAGTACTTC CASTTGVEQYF
TRBJ1-5 few NA TRBV29-1 TGCAGCCTTTTGGAGCAGCCCCAGCATTTT CSLLEQPQHF
TRBJ2-7 many NA TRBV28 TGTGCCAGCAGTTTAGAATACTACGAGCAGTACTTC CASSLEYYEQYF
TRBJ2-2 many NA TRBV2 TGTGCCAGCAGTTCATTGTCCACCGGGGAGCTGTTTTTT CASSSLSTGELFF
TRBJ2-5 many NA TRBV3-1 TGTGCCAGCAGCCAAGAGGGAATCTCGGCAGGAGAGACCCAGTACTTC CASSQEGISAGETQYF
TRBJ1-5 many NA TRBV12-3/TRBV12-4 TGTGCCAGCAGCCCAGACAGTAGCAATCAGCCCCAGCATTTT CASSPDSSNQPQHF
TRBJ2-2 few TRBD2 TRBV27 TGTGCCAGCAGTCCGGGACTAGCTAACGCCGGGGAGCTGTTTTTT CASSPGLANAGELFF
TRBJ2-2 NA TRBD1 TRBV9 TGTGCCAGCAGCGCGCCGGGACAGCGGACCGGGGAGCTGTTTTTT CASSAPGQRTGELFF
TRBJ2-7 NA TRBD2 TRBV30 TGTGCCTGGGATGTAGCGGGGGCCTCCTACGAGCAGTACTTC CAWDVAGASYEQYF
TRBJ2-2 NA TRBD2 TRBV5-1 TGCGCCAGCAGCTCGACTAGCGGGGTGAACACCGGGGAGCTGTTTTTT CASSSTSGVNTGELFF
TRBJ2-2 many NA TRBV6-2/TRBV6-3 TGTGCCAGCAGTTACGAAGCATCCGGGGAGCTGTTTTTT CASSYEASGELFF
TRBJ1-2 many NA TRBV2 TGTGCCAGCAGTGTTTGGCAGGGACTAAACTATGGCTACACCTTC CASSVWQGLNYGYTF
TRBJ2-5 many TRBD1 TRBV20-1 TGCAGTGCTGGGGGACACAGGGGCCAAGAGACCCAGTACTTC CSAGGHRGQETQYF
TRBJ2-5 NA TRBD1 TRBV29-1 TGCAGCGTTGAAGGCCCACCGACAGGGGGGCCCCAAGAGACCCAGTACTTC CSVEGPPTGGPQETQYF
TRBJ1-2 many NA TRBV9 TGTGCCAGCAGCGTAGGGCCAGGGGCCGCAAACTATGGCTACACCTTC CASSVGPGAANYGYTF
TRBJ2-7 NA NA TRBV6-2/TRBV6-3 TGTGCCAGCAGTTTTACAGGATTGAGCTCCTACGAGCAGTACTTC CASSFTGLSSYEQYF
TRBJ2-5 NA TRBD2 TRBV14 TGTGCCAGCAGCCAAGAAAAGACTAGCGTGTTGGAGACCCAGTACTTC CASSQEKTSVLETQYF
TRBJ2-7 once TRBD2 TRBV7-6 TGTGCCGGCAGCAAAGCGGGAGGGCTATCTGGCGAGCAGTACTTC CAGSKAGGLSGEQYF
TRBJ2-7 many TRBD2 TRBV6-1 TGTGCCACCGCGGGACTAGCGGGAGGGCCGCACGAGCAGTACTTC CATAGLAGGPHEQYF
TRBJ2-2 many NA TRBV27 TGTGCCAGCAGAGGAGGGACGGCATCCGGGGAGCTGTTTTTT CASRGGTASGELFF
TRBJ2-7 NA NA TRBV9 TGTGCCAGCAGCGGCAGCCCTGGCGGGTCCTACGAGCAGTACTTC CASSGSPGGSYEQYF
TRBJ1-1 NA NA TRBV7-6 TGTGCCAGCTCGGCCGGGGATGAAGCTTCCTTT CASSAGDEASF
TRBJ2-5 few NA TRBV19 TGTGCCAGTAGTATTGGAGACCGCGCTTTCCAAGAGACCCAGTACTTC CASSIGDRAFQETQYF
TRBJ2-1 few NA TRBV27 TGTGCCAGCCACTCTCCGGGCGCCACCTTATACAATGAGCAGTTCTTC CASHSPGATLYNEQFF
TRBJ1-2 few TRBD1 TRBV29-1 TGCAGCGTTGACTCCAGGGGGCTGGACTATGGCTACACCTTC CSVDSRGLDYGYTF
TRBJ2-2 many NA TRBV29-1 TGCAGCGTTGAAGCTGAGAGCGCGAACACCGGGGAGCTGTTTTTT CSVEAESANTGELFF
TRBJ1-5 many NA TRBV30 TGTGCCTGGACCCAGGGAGGCGGTCAGCCCCAGCATTTT CAWTQGGGQPQHF
TRBJ1-5 once TRBD1 TRBV4-1 TGCGCCAGCAGCCAAGTTCCACAGGGGGTACAGCCCCAGCATTTT CASSQVPQGVQPQHF
TRBJ2-1 NA NA TRBV2 TGTGCCAGCAGTGACGGGGTCTCCTACAATGAGCAGTTCTTC CASSDGVSYNEQFF
TRBJ1-4 NA TRBD1 TRBV6-5 TGTGCCAGCAGTTCTCCGGGACAGGGCGGAGAAAAACTGTTTTTT CASSSPGQGGEKLFF
TRBJ2-7 many TRBD1 TRBV11-2 TGTGCCAGCAGCTTCACCGGACAGGGTTCCAACGAGCAGTACTTC CASSFTGQGSNEQYF
TRBJ2-5 few NA TRBV20-1 TGCAGTGCTAGTACCCAGCGACAAGAGACCCAGTACTTC CSASTQRQETQYF
TRBJ2-7 many NA TRBV27 TGTGCCAGCAGTTTATTTTCGCTCGGCGAGCAGTACTTC CASSLFSLGEQYF
TRBJ2-7 many NA TRBV29-1 TGCAGCGTCCAGACAGACTACGAGCAGTACTTC CSVQTDYEQYF
TRBJ2-1 few NA TRBV9 TGTGCCAGCAGCGTAGGTATCTACAATGAGCAGTTCTTC CASSVGIYNEQFF
TRBJ2-2 NA NA TRBV29-1 TGCAGCGTTGAACACGGGGCGGGCACCGGGGAGCTGTTTTTT CSVEHGAGTGELFF